These T cell receptor beta chains were read from a single sample in a study of identical twins. MiXCR, run by TCRdb on the 5' RACE reads, gives a single entry per CDR3 protein. Of about 900,000 distinct CDR3 sequences in the sample, over 9% are singletons; the top ten hold around 1.5%. These data were also reused for a study on yellow fever vaccine responses in identical twins.

Sequenced: PBMCs. All receptors come from a woman aged 18-35 years in good health. CDR3s include the opening cysteine and the closing phenylalanine or tryptophan. D genes are given only for firm matches. Clone size is shown for a subset of rows, as once, few, many or a class of expanded clone.

v_call	cdr3_length	clone_size	j_call	d_call	cdr3_nt	cdr3_aa
TRBV28	18	few	TRBJ2-2	NA	TGTGCCAGCAGTTTTTCCCTCTTAGGGGCTCTGAACACCGGGGAGCTGTTTTTT	CASSFSLLGALNTGELFF
TRBV10-3	14	NA	TRBJ2-7	TRBD1	TGTGCCATCAGTGATGACAGGGGGTTTTACGAGCAGTACTTC	CAISDDRGFYEQYF
TRBV12-3/TRBV12-4	15	NA	TRBJ1-1	TRBD1	TGTGCCAGCAGCTCGACAGGGGCCCTGAACACTGAAGCTTTCTTT	CASSSTGALNTEAFF
TRBV6-5	16	NA	TRBJ2-4	NA	TGTGCCAGCAGTTACTCGACTACTATAGCCAAAAACATTCAGTACTTC	CASSYSTTIAKNIQYF
TRBV2	15	few	TRBJ2-7	TRBD1	TGTGCCAGCAGTGAAGGGGACAGTACTACCTACGAGCAGTACTTC	CASSEGDSTTYEQYF
TRBV28	13	few	TRBJ2-7	NA	TGTGCCAGCAGCCGACGACTGGGGCACGAGCAGTACTTC	CASSRRLGHEQYF
TRBV7-7	15	NA	TRBJ2-3	NA	TGTGCCAGCAGCTTAGGACCGCCTTACACAGATACGCAGTATTTT	CASSLGPPYTDTQYF
TRBV15	18	NA	TRBJ2-1	TRBD2	TGTGCCACCAGCAGAGATACCTTCGGACTAGCGGGAGGGGGTGAGCAGTTCTTC	CATSRDTFGLAGGGEQFF
TRBV5-6	14	many	TRBJ2-3	NA	TGTGCCAGCAGCCTGGGACCTGTCACAGATACGCAGTATTTT	CASSLGPVTDTQYF
TRBV20-1	15	few	TRBJ2-5	TRBD2	TGCAGTGCTAGGGGGTTAGCGGGAAGTCAAGAGACCCAGTACTTC	CSARGLAGSQETQYF